Each of the 19 T cell receptor beta chains below was sequenced from the same sample in a study of cytomegalovirus exposure and HLA in healthy donors. Use of 60 Vbeta and 13 Jbeta primers characterized the PCR. Assay: immunoSEQ multiplex PCR; the TCRdb copy retains only in-frame clones and omits some. This sample's table reports fewer than 150,000 clones. The material sequenced was PBMCs. The source of these receptors is a woman aged 55-69 years in good health and CMV-seronegative.

This chain uses TRBV9 with TRBJ2-7; weak D call: TRBD1 (5 bases). The CDR3 runs 14 residues. V shed 4 bases and J shed 2 bases, with 13 bases lying between them. Germline loops: CDR1 SGDLS, CDR2 YYNGEE. The CDR3 spells CASSPTGVTYEQYF. For the CDR3, the DNA is TGTGCCAGCAGCCCCACAGGTGTTACCTACGAGCAGTACTTC. Full variable domain (rest looked up from reference TRBV9 and TRBJ2-7): DSGVTQTPKHLITATGQRVTLRCSPRSGDLSVYWYQQSLDQGLQFLIQYYNGEERAKGNILERFSAQQFPDLHSELNLSSLELGDSALYFCASSPTGVTYEQYFGPGTRLTVT.

This sequence joins TRBV5-1 and TRBJ1-2; TRBD1 agrees at 7 bases. The junction had 7 bases not matched to a gene; V was cut back by 3 bases and J by 2 bases. This CDR3 has 15 amino acids. Looked up from germline, CDR1 is SGHRS and CDR2 is YFSETQ. CDR3 sequence reads: CASSSGGNQNYGYTF. CDR3 DNA sequence: TGCGCCAGCAGCTCAGGGGGGAATCAAAACTATGGCTACACCTTC. Together with reference TRBV5-1 and TRBJ1-2, the CDR3 gives the full variable domain: KAGVTQTPRYLIKTRGQQVTLSCSPISGHRSVSWYQQTPGQGLQFLFEYFSETQRNKGNFPGRFSGRQFSNSRSEMNVSTLELGDSALYLCASSSGGNQNYGYTFGSGTRLTVV.

The chain recombines TRBV9 with TRBJ1-1; no reliable D call. Germline-derived CDR1 and CDR2 are SGDLS and YYNGEE. The length of the CDR3 is 13 residues. The germline V and J ends were trimmed by 0 bases and 1 base, with 4 bases remaining between them. Here the CDR3 DNA reads TGTGCCAGCAGCGTAGACAGGAACACTGAAGCTTTCTTT. Protein: CASSVDRNTEAFF. Filled out from reference TRBV9 and TRBJ1-1, the complete variable domain reads DSGVTQTPKHLITATGQRVTLRCSPRSGDLSVYWYQQSLDQGLQFLIQYYNGEERAKGNILERFSAQQFPDLHSELNLSSLELGDSALYFCASSVDRNTEAFFGQGTRLTVV.

The rearrangement uses TRBV19 and TRBJ2-5; perhaps TRBD2 as D (6 bases). This CDR3 region has 15 residues. The ends were cut back, 5 bases at V and 4 bases at J, with 17 bases in the middle. CDR1 is LNHDA, CDR2 SQIVND, per germline (reference sequence). The CDR3 sequence is CASSSGGGYGETQYF. The CDR3 DNA reads as TGTGCCAGTAGTTCTGGAGGAGGGTATGGAGAGACCCAGTACTTC. The full variable domain, rest sourced from reference TRBV19 and TRBJ2-5, is DGGITQSPKYLFRKEGQNVTLSCEQNLNHDAMYWYRQDPGQGLRLIYYSQIVNDFQKGDIAEGYSVSREKKESFPLTVTSAQKNPTAFYLCASSSGGGYGETQYFGPGTRLLVL.

The chain has TRBV28 and TRBJ1-5, with TRBD1 as a possible D gene (5 bases). The CDR3 runs 15 residues. V shed 5 bases and J shed 1 base, with 12 bases lying between them. Germline V gene data show CDR1 as MDHEN and CDR2 as SYDVKM. The CDR3 nucleotides are TGTGCCAGCAGTCCGAGGGGACTGAGCAATCAGCCCCAGCATTTT. Translation: CASSPRGLSNQPQHF.

This chain links TRBV5-8 with TRBJ1-2; D perhaps matches TRBD1 (6 bases). CDR3 length: 15 residues. Trimming stripped 2 bases from V and 3 bases from J, with 14 bases between. Germline V gene data show CDR1 as SGHTS and CDR2 as YDEGEE. CDR3: CASSLGRGGDYGYTF. In DNA, the CDR3 is TGTGCCAGCAGCTTAGGGAGAGGGGGTGACTATGGCTACACCTTC.

The CDR3 loop reads CAFLAGAYEQYF. DNA of the CDR3: TGTGCCTTCCTAGCGGGGGCCTACGAGCAGTACTTC. V gene TRBV30 combines with J gene TRBJ2-7; 10 nucleotides align to TRBD2. The CDR3 is 12 amino acids. CDR1 and CDR2 (germline): GTSNPN, SVGIG (reference sequence). V lost 7 bases and J lost 2; bases outside the gene matches: 2.

V is TRBV5-1 and J is TRBJ2-7, with D perhaps TRBD1 (6 bases). The CDR3 length is 16 residues. Trimming shortened V by 0 bases and J by 3 bases, and 16 bases separated the two germline ends. Germline V CDR1 and CDR2: SGHRS, YFSETQ. CDR3 in amino acids: CASSLDGTSGGYEQYF. The CDR3 bases are TGCGCCAGCAGCTTGGATGGGACATCCGGTGGCTACGAGCAGTACTTC.

The chain couples TRBV7-9 to TRBJ1-6; 7 nucleotides agree with TRBD1. CDR3 size: 14 residues. J was trimmed by 10 bases and V by 5 bases; bases with no gene match: 8. The germline V gene encodes CDR1 SEHNR and CDR2 FQNEAQ (reference sequence). CDR3 nucleotides: TGTGCCAGCAGCATCACCGGGACAGTATCACCCCTCCACTTT. It codes for CASSITGTVSPLHF.

The chain's CDR3 is CASSVASGRGNGANVLTF. The CDR3 coding sequence is TGTGCCAGCAGCGTAGCTTCGGGCAGGGGAAATGGGGCCAACGTCCTGACTTTC. The chain recombines TRBV9 with TRBJ2-6; D is possibly TRBD1 (6 bases). This CDR3 spans 18 amino acids. The germline V gene encodes CDR1 SGDLS and CDR2 YYNGEE. Trimming removed 0 bases from V and 3 bases from J, with 16 bases in between.

This rearrangement joins TRBV14 to TRBJ2-1, with D tentatively TRBD1 (6 bases). Trimming cost V 1 base and J 7 bases, with 8 bases left between them. Per the germline V gene, CDR1 is SGHDN and CDR2 is FVKESK. The CDR3 has 13 residues. The CDR3 reads CASSQVGANEQFF. The CDR3, as DNA: TGTGCCAGCAGCCAAGTGGGGGCGAATGAGCAGTTCTTC. The variable domain in full, completed from reference TRBV14 and TRBJ2-1, reads EAGVTQFPSHSVIEKGQTVTLRCDPISGHDNLYWYRRVMGKEIKFLLHFVKESKQDESGMPNNRFLAERTGGTYSTLKVQPAELEDSGVYFCASSQVGANEQFFGPGTRLTVL.

The V and J genes are TRBV6-1 and TRBJ1-2; D is unresolved. Germline V gives CDR1 MNHNS, CDR2 SASEGT. The germline V and J ends were trimmed by 6 bases and 8 bases, with 13 bases remaining between them. The CDR3 loop spans 12 amino acids. The CDR3 here is CASRDPPGGYTF. In DNA, the CDR3 is TGTGCCAGCAGGGATCCTCCCGGGGGCTACACCTTC.

The chain is built from TRBV19 and TRBJ1-4; 9 nucleotides line up with TRBD1. The length of the CDR3 is 15 residues. The junction had 9 bases not matched to a gene; V was cut back by 5 bases and J by 8 bases. CDR1 is LNHDA and CDR2 is SQIVND in the germline V gene (reference sequence). CDR3 protein: CASSSPGTGTEKLFF. The CDR3 nucleotides are TGTGCCAGTAGTTCTCCCGGGACAGGGACGGAAAAACTGTTTTTT. Drawing the rest from reference TRBV19 and TRBJ1-4, the complete variable domain is DGGITQSPKYLFRKEGQNVTLSCEQNLNHDAMYWYRQDPGQGLRLIYYSQIVNDFQKGDIAEGYSVSREKKESFPLTVTSAQKNPTAFYLCASSSPGTGTEKLFFGSGTQLSVL.

This chain uses TRBV7-9 with TRBJ1-2, with D hard to call. This CDR3 region has 14 residues. V lost 5 bases, J lost 8 bases, and 18 bases lay in between. Per the germline V gene, CDR1 is SEHNR and CDR2 is FQNEAQ (reference sequence). The CDR3 spells CASSPPVGGAGYTF. CDR3 nucleotides: TGTGCCAGCAGCCCGCCGGTAGGAGGTGCCGGCTACACCTTC. Filled out from reference TRBV7-9 and TRBJ1-2, the complete variable domain reads DTGVSQNPRHKITKRGQNVTFRCDPISEHNRLYWYRQTLGQGPEFLTYFQNEAQLEKSRLLSDRFSAERPKGSFSTLEIQRTEQGDSAMYLCASSPPVGGAGYTFGSGTRLTVV.

The chain has TRBV4-1 and TRBJ2-6; 9 nucleotides agree with TRBD2. The CDR3 length is 20 residues. The ends lost 3 bases at V and 0 bases at J; junction bases unmatched: 12. Per germline, CDR1 MGHRA and CDR2 YSYEKL. The CDR3 DNA is TGCGCCAGCAGCCAGGCCTCCGGCGGGAGGGGTACCTCTGGGGCCAACGTCCTGACTTTC. Encoded protein: CASSQASGGRGTSGANVLTF.

The chain couples TRBV28 to TRBJ1-1, with TRBD1 identical over 9 bases. Germline V CDR1 and CDR2: MDHEN, SYDVKM. The CDR3 runs to 16 residues. V gave up 8 bases and J gave up 0 bases; unmatched junction bases: 10. The CDR3 is CASGAGTGPMNTEAFF. DNA of the CDR3: TGTGCCAGCGGGGCCGGGACAGGGCCTATGAACACTGAAGCTTTCTTT.

The chain joins TRBV6-5 to TRBJ2-7; perhaps TRBD1 as D (5 bases). V gave up 2 bases and J gave up 1 base, with 6 bases separating them. Germline assignment: CDR1 MNHEY and CDR2 SVGAGI. CDR3 size: 13 residues. This CDR3 reads CASSYDRSYEQYF. CDR3 DNA: TGTGCCAGCAGTTACGACAGATCCTACGAGCAGTACTTC.

The rearrangement joins TRBV7-8 to TRBJ2-3; no clear D. The CDR3 spans 14 residues. Trimming removed 1 base from V and 0 bases from J, with 5 bases in between. Germline V gene data show CDR1 as SGHVS and CDR2 as FQNEAQ. The CDR3 loop is CASSLVRSTDTQYF. Here the CDR3 DNA reads TGTGCCAGCAGCTTAGTCCGGAGCACAGATACGCAGTATTTT.

The gene calls are TRBV28 and TRBJ2-5; TRBD2 aligns across 9 bases. The CDR3 spans 16 residues. Germline CDR1 is MDHEN and CDR2 is SYDVKM. V was clipped by 2 bases and J by 0 bases; unmatched bases: 4. The CDR3 protein is CASSLEIAGDQETQYF. CDR3 nucleotide sequence: TGTGCCAGCAGTTTAGAGATAGCGGGGGACCAAGAGACCCAGTACTTC. The entire variable domain, with the rest obtained from reference TRBV28 and TRBJ2-5, is as follows: DVKVTQSSRYLVKRTGEKVFLECVQDMDHENMFWYRQDPGLGLRLIYFSYDVKMKEKGDIPEGYSVSREKKERFSLILESASTNQTSMYLCASSLEIAGDQETQYFGPGTRLLVL.